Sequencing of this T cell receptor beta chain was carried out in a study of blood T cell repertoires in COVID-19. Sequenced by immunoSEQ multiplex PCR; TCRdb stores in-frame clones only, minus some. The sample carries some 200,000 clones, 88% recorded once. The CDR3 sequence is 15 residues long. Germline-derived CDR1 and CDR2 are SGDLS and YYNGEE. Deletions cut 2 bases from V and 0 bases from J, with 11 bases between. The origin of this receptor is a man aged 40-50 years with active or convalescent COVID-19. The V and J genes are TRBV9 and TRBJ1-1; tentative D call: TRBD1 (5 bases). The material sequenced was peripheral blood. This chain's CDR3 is CASSVLTALNTEAFF. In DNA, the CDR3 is TGTGCCAGCAGCGTGCTGACAGCGTTGAACACTGAAGCTTTCTTT.